The 3 T cell receptor beta chains listed next were all sequenced from one sample in a study of cytomegalovirus exposure and HLA in healthy donors. A multiplex PCR was run with 60 Vbeta primers and 13 Jbeta primers. Data came from immunoSEQ multiplex PCR; TCRdb stores just in-frame clones and leaves some out. The sample yields 120,000 or so clones, over 9.5% seen once. Sequenced: PBMCs. These receptors all stem from a young woman in good health and CMV-seropositive.

This clone was observed a few times. The chain links TRBV6-1 to TRBJ2-7; 7 bases are shared with TRBD2. The CDR3 totals 16 residues. Germline assignment: CDR1 MNHNS and CDR2 SASEGT. V lost 2 bases and J lost 5; bases outside the gene matches: 12. The chain's CDR3 is CASSERWAGGGNEQYF. In DNA, the CDR3 is TGTGCCAGCAGTGAACGGTGGGCAGGCGGGGGAAACGAGCAGTACTTC.

The V call is TRBV6-5, the J call TRBJ1-3; 7 positions match TRBD1. Trimming removed 4 bases from V and 0 bases from J; junction bases left unmatched: 6. This CDR3 is 16 amino acids long. CDR1 and CDR2 from the germline V gene are MNHEY and SVGAGI. As DNA, the CDR3 is TGTGCCAGCAGTTGGGACAGCCCTATCTCTGGAAACACCATATATTTT. This codes for CASSWDSPISGNTIYF.

The gene calls are TRBV11-3 and TRBJ2-2; 8 nucleotides agree with TRBD2. CDR3 length equals 15 residues. The V segment lost 5 bases and the J segment 6 bases; nucleotides outside the gene matches: 8. CDR1 and CDR2 (germline): SGHNT, YENEEA. CDR3 protein: CASSLKLAASGELFF. The CDR3 region has the DNA TGTGCCAGCAGCCTAAAACTAGCGGCCTCCGGGGAGCTGTTTTTT.